Listed below are T cell receptor beta chains from one sample, sequenced in a study of identical twins. From the 5' RACE reads, TCRdb called clonotypes with MiXCR, one entry per CDR3 protein. The data show fewer than 550,000 distinct CDR3 sequences, 14% seen once. These data were likewise used in another study, on yellow fever vaccine responses in identical twins.

Sequencing input: CD4+ T cells sorted from blood. Receptor source: a woman younger than 35 in good health. The CDR3 runs from the conserved cysteine through the conserved F or W. The D gene is left open where the match is weak. For some rows the clone size is stated as once, few or many, or as a class when expanded; others skip it.

j_gene: TRBJ2-1; d_gene: -; abundance: -; len: 16; v_gene: TRBV5-5; CDR3nt: TGTGCCAGCAGCTTGGCCGCGCCCAGCTCCTGCAATGAGCAGTTCTTC; CDR3aa: CASSLAAPSSCNEQFF
j_gene: TRBJ1-1; d_gene: -; abundance: -; len: 14; v_gene: TRBV7-9; CDR3nt: TGTGCCAGCACCCTCCGGGTTCAGAACACTGAAGCTTTCTTT; CDR3aa: CASTLRVQNTEAFF
j_gene: TRBJ2-7; d_gene: -; abundance: -; len: 16; v_gene: TRBV18; CDR3nt: TGTGCCAGCACTCGGGACTCCGGGACCCCCTCCTACGAGCAGTACTTC; CDR3aa: CASTRDSGTPSYEQYF
j_gene: TRBJ2-5; d_gene: -; abundance: -; len: 12; v_gene: TRBV30; CDR3nt: TGTGCCTCTAGACGGACTGGAGAGACCCAGTACTTC; CDR3aa: CASRRTGETQYF
j_gene: TRBJ2-5; d_gene: -; abundance: -; len: 13; v_gene: TRBV30; CDR3nt: TGTGCCTGGAGTGTAGGGCGATATGGGACCCAGTACTTC; CDR3aa: CAWSVGRYGTQYF
j_gene: TRBJ2-1; d_gene: -; abundance: -; len: 14; v_gene: TRBV20-1; CDR3nt: TGCAGTGCTAGCGGGGGCCGCTCCTACAATGAGCAGTTCTTC; CDR3aa: CSASGGRSYNEQFF
j_gene: TRBJ2-7; d_gene: -; abundance: many; len: 15; v_gene: TRBV20-1; CDR3nt: TGCAGTGCTAGAGATCGCGCTACCGGTCCGCTCGAGCAGTACTTC; CDR3aa: CSARDRATGPLEQYF
j_gene: TRBJ2-5; d_gene: -; abundance: many; len: 12; v_gene: TRBV28; CDR3nt: TGTGCCAGCAGTTTACTCAAAGAGACCCAGTACTTC; CDR3aa: CASSLLKETQYF
j_gene: TRBJ1-6; d_gene: TRBD1; abundance: -; len: 14; v_gene: TRBV27; CDR3nt: TGTGCCAGCAGTTTCCGGGACAGGAATTCACCCCTCCACTTT; CDR3aa: CASSFRDRNSPLHF
j_gene: TRBJ2-3; d_gene: -; abundance: -; len: 15; v_gene: TRBV12-3/TRBV12-4; CDR3nt: TGTGCCAGCCGACAAGGACTGAAATTCGCAGATACGCAGTATTTT; CDR3aa: CASRQGLKFADTQYF
j_gene: TRBJ1-2; d_gene: -; abundance: few; len: 13; v_gene: TRBV6-1; CDR3nt: TGTGCCAGCAGCAGGGACCTTAACTATGGCTACACCTTC; CDR3aa: CASSRDLNYGYTF
j_gene: TRBJ2-4; d_gene: -; abundance: few; len: 14; v_gene: TRBV28; CDR3nt: TGTGCCAGCAGAGGTGGGCCAGCCAAAAACATTCAGTACTTC; CDR3aa: CASRGGPAKNIQYF
j_gene: TRBJ2-2; d_gene: TRBD2; abundance: -; len: 16; v_gene: TRBV7-3; CDR3nt: TGTGCCAGCAGTCTCCTGACTAGCGGGGGTATCGGGGAGCTGTTTTTT; CDR3aa: CASSLLTSGGIGELFF
j_gene: TRBJ1-5; d_gene: -; abundance: -; len: 14; v_gene: TRBV12-3/TRBV12-4; CDR3nt: TGTGCCAGCAGTTTACTCAGGGGTAGTGGTCCCCAGCATTTT; CDR3aa: CASSLLRGSGPQHF
j_gene: TRBJ2-7; d_gene: -; abundance: -; len: 13; v_gene: TRBV12-3/TRBV12-4; CDR3nt: TGTGCCAGCAGCCTAAAGACAGCATACGAGCAGTACTTC; CDR3aa: CASSLKTAYEQYF
j_gene: TRBJ2-1; d_gene: -; abundance: few; len: 13; v_gene: TRBV27; CDR3nt: TGTGCCAGCAGTCCGACAGGGAGGGATGAGCAGTTCTTC; CDR3aa: CASSPTGRDEQFF
j_gene: TRBJ2-7; d_gene: -; abundance: few; len: 12; v_gene: TRBV29-1; CDR3nt: TGCAGCGTTGGTCAGAATGCCTACGAGCAGTACTTC; CDR3aa: CSVGQNAYEQYF
j_gene: TRBJ2-2; d_gene: -; abundance: -; len: 16; v_gene: TRBV7-9; CDR3nt: TGTGCCAGCAGCTTTCCTGGGAACACCAACACCGGGGAGCTGTTTTTT; CDR3aa: CASSFPGNTNTGELFF
j_gene: TRBJ2-6; d_gene: -; abundance: -; len: 16; v_gene: TRBV9; CDR3nt: TGTGCCAGCAGCGTAGAAGGGACCTCTGGGGCCAACGTCCTGACTTTC; CDR3aa: CASSVEGTSGANVLTF
j_gene: TRBJ2-1; d_gene: TRBD2; abundance: few; len: 19; v_gene: TRBV4-3; CDR3nt: TGCGCCAGCAGCCCAGGGGGACTAGCGGGAACAGATTCCTACAATGAGCAGTTCTTC; CDR3aa: CASSPGGLAGTDSYNEQFF